This T cell receptor beta chain stems from a study of cytomegalovirus exposure and HLA in healthy donors (dated by TCRdb to 2015 to 2018). Regarding the complete study: The approximately 710 repertoires of the first cohort and the roughly 110 validation repertoires were produced on the same platform, according to a later analysis. The study aimed to test whether signatures of past pathogen exposure could be identified by cataloging public T cell receptors. Along with the roughly 700-subject first cohort, a separate validation cohort of 120 different subjects was used. To predict cytomegalovirus infection status, the study brought together high-throughput TCR immunosequencing, statistical association of individual TCRs with disease status, and machine learning. Beyond this particular receptor, the publication reports: In the study, roughly 160 TCR beta chains were listed as associated with cytomegalovirus. Most TCR sequences were observed very rarely across donors, whereas some public TCRs were present in many individuals. A later analysis lacked HLA typing for the validation cohort, so it scored co-occurrence in that cohort across all 110 or so repertoires. In vitro tests confirmed that three of the cytomegalovirus-associated TCR beta chains recognize cytomegalovirus antigens. The classifier was reported to diagnose cytomegalovirus status with high specificity and sensitivity in both the original and validation cohorts. The authors suggested that the approach could potentially be generalized to other disease states and immunological phenotypes. In a later analysis, TCRs clustered in the first cohort were found to also tend to co-occur in the approximately 110 validation repertoires, with around 94% of cluster scores above 0.

The donors were included in the validation cohort of approximately 130 subjects, a group kept apart from the roughly 680-subject first cohort. Trimming accounts for 5 bases at V and 5 bases at J, while the number of junction bases matched to no gene is 6. The cysteine opens and the phenylalanine closes a CDR3 of 14 amino acids. The only DNA kept is the CDR3, 42 bases in frame from the first base. The germline V gene sets CDR1 to SGHVS and CDR2 to FNYEAQ. The library was obtained by the immunoSEQ multiplex PCR assay. Per the authors' processing: A statistical classification framework was developed to diagnose cytomegalovirus status using the catalog of TCR beta chain sequences. Not all clones reach the TCRdb copy of this immuneACCESS table, which keeps in-frame sequences only. Checked studies attribute under half of the gap to unresolved V genes and leave the rest unexplained. Clone size and V and J calls were adopted from that table, with D and trimming inferred from the DNA. This sample is represented by roughly 150,000 clones; roughly 89% of them were singletons. The ten largest account for 3.3% of the sample.

This clone came up once. What antigen it recognizes has not been identified. No much larger clone exists at a distance of one base, and base qualities are not known. Rearrangement joined TRBV7-6 to TRBJ1-1, with TRBD1 matching 9 junction bases. The TCR comes from a woman between 18 and 30 years old in good health and CMV-seropositive. Sequencing used PBMCs. The CDR3 protein: CASSPTTGGTEAFF. The bases are TGTGCCAGCAGCCCGACGACAGGGGGGACTGAAGCTTTCTTT.